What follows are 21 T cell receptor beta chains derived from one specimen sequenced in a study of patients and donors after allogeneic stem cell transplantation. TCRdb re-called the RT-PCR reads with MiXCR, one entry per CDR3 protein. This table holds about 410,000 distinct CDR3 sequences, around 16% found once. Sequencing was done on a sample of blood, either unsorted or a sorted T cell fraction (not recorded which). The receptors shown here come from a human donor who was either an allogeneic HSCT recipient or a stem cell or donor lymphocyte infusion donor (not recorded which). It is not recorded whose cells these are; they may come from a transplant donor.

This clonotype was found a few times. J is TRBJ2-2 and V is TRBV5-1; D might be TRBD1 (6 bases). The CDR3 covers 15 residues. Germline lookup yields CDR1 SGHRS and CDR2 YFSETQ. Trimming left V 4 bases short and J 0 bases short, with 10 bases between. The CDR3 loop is CASSGQPSNTGELFF. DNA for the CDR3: TGCGCCAGCAGCGGACAGCCATCGAACACCGGGGAGCTGTTTTTT.

DNA of the CDR3: TGTGCCAGCAGCTTTAGCTCCCAGCCCCAGCATTTT. The encoded protein is CASSFSSQPQHF. V usage is TRBV7-9 and J usage is TRBJ1-5, with D unresolved. The V end was cut by 3 bases, the J end by 7 bases, with 7 bases between. The CDR3 totals 12 residues. CDR1 SEHNR and CDR2 FQNEAQ come from the germline V gene (reference sequence).

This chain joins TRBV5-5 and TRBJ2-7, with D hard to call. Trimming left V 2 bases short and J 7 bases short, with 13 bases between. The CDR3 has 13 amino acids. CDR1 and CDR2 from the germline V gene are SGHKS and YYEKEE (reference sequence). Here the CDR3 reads CASSLRTPREQYF. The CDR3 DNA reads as TGTGCCAGCAGCTTAAGAACCCCGCGGGAGCAGTACTTC.

The DNA for the CDR3 is TGTGCCAGCAGCTTCGACGAAGGAAAAGCTTTCTTT. Its protein product is CASSFDEGKAFF. The chain carries TRBV3-1 and TRBJ1-1; D is ambiguous. There are 12 residues in the CDR3. V gave up 5 bases and J gave up 9 bases, with 13 bases separating them. The germline gives CDR1 LGHDT, CDR2 YNNKEL (reference sequence).

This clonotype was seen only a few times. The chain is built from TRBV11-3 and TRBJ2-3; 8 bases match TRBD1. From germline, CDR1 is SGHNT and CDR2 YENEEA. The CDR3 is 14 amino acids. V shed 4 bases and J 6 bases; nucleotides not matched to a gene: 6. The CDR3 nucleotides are TGTGCCAGCAGCTCCGGACAGGGTCACGATACGCAGTATTTT. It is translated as CASSSGQGHDTQYF.

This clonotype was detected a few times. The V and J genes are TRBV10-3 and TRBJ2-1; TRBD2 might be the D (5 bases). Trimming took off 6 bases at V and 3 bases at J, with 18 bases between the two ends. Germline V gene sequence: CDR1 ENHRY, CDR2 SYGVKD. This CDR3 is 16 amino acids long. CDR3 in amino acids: CAISPKELGSYNEQFF. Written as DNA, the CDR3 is TGTGCCATCAGCCCGAAAGAGCTAGGGAGCTACAATGAGCAGTTCTTC.

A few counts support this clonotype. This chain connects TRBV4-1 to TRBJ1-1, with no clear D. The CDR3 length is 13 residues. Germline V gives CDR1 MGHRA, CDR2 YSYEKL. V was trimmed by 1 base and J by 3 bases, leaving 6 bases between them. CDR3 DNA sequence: TGCGCCAGCAGCCAAGGGGTGGACACTGAAGCTTTCTTT. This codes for CASSQGVDTEAFF.

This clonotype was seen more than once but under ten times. CDR3 region: CSAREPRKASYEQYF. The DNA of the CDR3 is TGCAGTGCTAGAGAGCCGAGAAAGGCCTCCTACGAGCAGTACTTC. The chain employs TRBV20-1 and TRBJ2-7; no firm D call. V was trimmed by 0 bases and J by 0 bases, leaving 12 bases between them. The CDR3 is 15 amino acids. Germline V gene sequence: CDR1 DFQATT, CDR2 SNEGSKA (reference sequence).

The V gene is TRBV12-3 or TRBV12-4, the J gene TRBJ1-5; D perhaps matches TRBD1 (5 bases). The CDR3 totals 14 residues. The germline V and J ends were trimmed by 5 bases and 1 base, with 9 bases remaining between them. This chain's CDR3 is CASSGTLSNQPQHF. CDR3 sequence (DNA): TGTGCCAGCAGTGGGACCCTAAGCAATCAGCCCCAGCATTTT.

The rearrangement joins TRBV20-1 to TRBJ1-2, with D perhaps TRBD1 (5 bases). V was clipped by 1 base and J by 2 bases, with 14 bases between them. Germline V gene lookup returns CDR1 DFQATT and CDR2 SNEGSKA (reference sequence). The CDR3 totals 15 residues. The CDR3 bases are TGCAGTGCTAGAGCGGGCTCAGGGTCCAACTATGGCTACACCTTC. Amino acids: CSARAGSGSNYGYTF.

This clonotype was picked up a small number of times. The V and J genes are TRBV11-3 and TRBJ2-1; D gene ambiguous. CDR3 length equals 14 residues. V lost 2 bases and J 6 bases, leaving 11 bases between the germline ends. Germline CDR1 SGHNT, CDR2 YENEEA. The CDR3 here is CASSLRVSSNEQFF. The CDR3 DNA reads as TGTGCCAGCAGCTTAAGGGTTTCAAGCAATGAGCAGTTCTTC.

The CDR3 protein is CASSFGTYKGNEQFF. CDR3 DNA sequence: TGTGCCAGCAGTTTCGGGACATACAAGGGAAATGAGCAGTTCTTC. The V and J genes are TRBV6-2 or TRBV6-3 and TRBJ2-1, with D possibly being TRBD1 (6 bases). V lost 4 bases to trimming and J lost 7 bases, with 17 bases between them. The CDR3 has 15 residues. Germline V gives CDR1 MNHEY, CDR2 SVGEGT.

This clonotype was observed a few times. The CDR3 coding sequence is TGTGCCAGTAGTAAAGGACAGGGGGCAAAGACCCAGTACTTC. Encoded protein: CASSKGQGAKTQYF. The genes are TRBV19 and TRBJ2-5; 11 nucleotides line up with TRBD1. Germline V CDR1 and CDR2: LNHDA, SQIVND (reference sequence). The CDR3 covers 14 residues. The V gene end was trimmed by 4 bases and the J gene end by 6 bases; junction bases not matched to a gene: 4.

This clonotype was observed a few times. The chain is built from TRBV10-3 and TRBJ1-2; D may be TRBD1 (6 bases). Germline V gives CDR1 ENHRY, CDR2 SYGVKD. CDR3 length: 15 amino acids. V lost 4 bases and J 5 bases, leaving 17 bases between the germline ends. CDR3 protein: CAISGHSSGEYGYTF. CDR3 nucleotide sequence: TGTGCCATCAGTGGCCACAGTTCAGGGGAGTATGGCTACACCTTC.

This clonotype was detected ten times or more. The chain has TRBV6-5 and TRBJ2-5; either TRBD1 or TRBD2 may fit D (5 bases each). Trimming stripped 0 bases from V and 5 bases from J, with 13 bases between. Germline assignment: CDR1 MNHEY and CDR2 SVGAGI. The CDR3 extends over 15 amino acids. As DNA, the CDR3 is TGTGCCAGCAGTTACTCGATCGGGGACGGGGAGACCCAGTACTTC. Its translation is CASSYSIGDGETQYF.

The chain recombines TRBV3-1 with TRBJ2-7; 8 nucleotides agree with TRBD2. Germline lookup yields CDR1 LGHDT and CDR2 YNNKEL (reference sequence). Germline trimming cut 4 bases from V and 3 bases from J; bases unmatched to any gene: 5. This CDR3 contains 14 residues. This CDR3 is CASSLPGTSYEQYF. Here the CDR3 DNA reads TGTGCCAGCAGCCTGCCGGGGACTAGCTACGAGCAGTACTTC.

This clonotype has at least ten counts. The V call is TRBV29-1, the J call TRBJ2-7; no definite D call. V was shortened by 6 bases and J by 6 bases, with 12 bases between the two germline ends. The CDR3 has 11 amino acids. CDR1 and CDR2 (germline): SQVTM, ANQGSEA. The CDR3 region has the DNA TGCAGCGTACCAAGCGACGGCGAGCAGTACTTC. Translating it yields CSVPSDGEQYF.

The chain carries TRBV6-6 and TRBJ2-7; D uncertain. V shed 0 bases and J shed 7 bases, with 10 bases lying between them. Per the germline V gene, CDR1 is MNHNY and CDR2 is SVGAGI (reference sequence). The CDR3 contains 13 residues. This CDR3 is CASSYSTRAEQYF. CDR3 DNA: TGTGCCAGCAGTTACTCGACTCGCGCTGAGCAGTACTTC.

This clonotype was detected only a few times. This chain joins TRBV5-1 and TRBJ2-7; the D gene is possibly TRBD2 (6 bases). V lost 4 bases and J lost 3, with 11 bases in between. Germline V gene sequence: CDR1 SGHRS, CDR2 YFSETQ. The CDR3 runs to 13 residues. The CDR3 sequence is CASSNGTGYEQYF. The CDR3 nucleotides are TGCGCCAGCAGCAACGGGACTGGCTACGAGCAGTACTTC.

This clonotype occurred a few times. CDR3 nucleotides: TGTGCCAGCAGCCAGGGACTTTTATGGGGCACTGAAGCTTTCTTT. This translates into CASSQGLLWGTEAFF. V and J are TRBV7-2 and TRBJ1-1; a weak D match, TRBD1 (5 bases). This CDR3 region has 15 residues. Per germline, CDR1 SGHTA and CDR2 FQGNSA. V was shortened by 5 bases and J by 4 bases, with 17 bases between the two germline ends.

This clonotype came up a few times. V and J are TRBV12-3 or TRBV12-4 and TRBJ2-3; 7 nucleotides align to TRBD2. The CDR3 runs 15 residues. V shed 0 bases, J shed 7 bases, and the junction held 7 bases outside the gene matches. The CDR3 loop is CASSLAWGGGNTQYF. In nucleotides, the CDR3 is TGTGCCAGCAGTTTAGCGTGGGGGGGTGGGAATACGCAGTATTTT.